This entry features one T cell receptor beta chain sequence. Its specificity is unknown. Libraries were prepared by immunoSEQ multiplex PCR; TCRdb keeps only in-frame clonotypes and omits some of them. Here the sample spans around 2.3 million clones, around 95% being singletons. The CDR3 loop spans 12 amino acids. Germline lookup yields CDR1 SGHRS and CDR2 YFSETQ. Trimming left V 4 bases short and J 6 bases short, with 9 bases between. The sample comes from a study of shared clonotypes between healthy human individuals. Overall study findings and caveats: Exclusively blood specimens were collected; tissue repertoires likely differ.

The chain employs TRBV5-1 and TRBJ2-3; D not certain. This receptor was obtained from a man aged 18 to 35 in good health. The sample comprised naive CD4+ T cells sorted from blood. The subset denotes: CD45RA+ positively selected. The DNA of the CDR3 is TGCGCCAGCAGCCAGGCTGGGGATACGCAGTATTTT. This translates into CASSQAGDTQYF.